This T cell receptor (beta chain) is drawn from a study of T cells after posttransplantation cyclophosphamide. V shed 7 bases and J shed 6 bases, with 10 bases lying between them. Per the germline V gene, CDR1 is SNHLY and CDR2 is FYNNEI. The CDR3 has 12 amino acids. The naive gate required viable CD3+CD4+ or CD3+CD8+ cells with CCR7+CD45RA+CD45RO-CD95-CD27+CD28+ phenotype. TCRdb keeps only in-frame clones here, not all; method: immunoSEQ multiplex PCR. Seen here are 19,000 or so clones, around 98% observed once, and the top ten hold less than 0.15%. For this clone: The target antigen is unknown.

Study-wide points: Recipient CMV seropositivity and CMV reactivation strongly tracked TRB clonality. Donor-recipient repertoire similarity was low at 1-2 months, rising over year one.

This sequence was found in a man between 40 and 49 years old in good health, CMV-negative, and a related stem cell transplant donor. Sequenced input: naive CD8+ T cells sorted from PBMCs. V is TRBV2 and J is TRBJ2-1; weak D call: TRBD2 (6 bases). CDR3 residues: CASTSAGNEQFF. DNA for the CDR3: TGTGCCAGCACTAGCGCCGGCAATGAGCAGTTCTTC.